This T cell receptor (beta chain) was sequenced in a study of cytomegalovirus exposure and HLA in healthy donors. Broader study findings: Confirmation in vitro established that a few CMV-associated chains were specific for CMV antigens.

13 Jbeta primers and 60 Vbeta primers were used for the PCR. Clones were read by immunoSEQ multiplex PCR, and TCRdb kept only the in-frame ones, dropping some. The table includes about 160,000 clones, over 70% detected once. Details on this clone: What it binds is unknown.

The germline V and J ends were trimmed by 0 bases and 7 bases, with 8 bases remaining between them. This CDR3 is 13 amino acids long. Per the germline V gene, CDR1 is SGHRS and CDR2 is YFSETQ. This chain connects TRBV5-1 to TRBJ1-5; a weak D match, TRBD1 (6 bases). Specimen: PBMCs. The clonotype originates from a young man in good health and CMV-seronegative. The CDR3 DNA sequence: TGCGCCAGCAGCTTGGTAGGGGGACAGCCCCAGCATTTT. This encodes CASSLVGGQPQHF.